The rows below give T cell receptor beta chains drawn from one sample of a study of blood T cell repertoires in COVID-19. Some clones are missing from TCRdb's copy, which holds only in-frame ones; the method was immunoSEQ multiplex PCR. The sample contains about 270,000 clones, approximately 87% of which appear only once. What was sequenced was peripheral blood. These receptors were collected from a human donor in a cohort sampled during active COVID-19. CDR3s include the opening cysteine and the closing phenylalanine or tryptophan. Each record gives: J gene, V gene, D gene, clone size, CDR3 DNA, CDR3 protein. The D gene is left open where the match is weak. Size values are once, few and many counts, or a class for expanded clones, and some rows have none.

j_gene: TRBJ1-1; v_gene: TRBV25-1; d_gene: -; abundance: -; CDR3nt: TGTGCCAGCAGTGATGGGAGGGGAGCGAACACTGAAGCTTTCTTT; CDR3aa: CASSDGRGANTEAFF
j_gene: TRBJ1-2; v_gene: TRBV12-3/TRBV12-4; d_gene: -; abundance: -; CDR3nt: TGTGCCAGCAGTTTGGGGGGGAACTATGGCTACACCTTC; CDR3aa: CASSLGGNYGYTF
j_gene: TRBJ2-5; v_gene: TRBV13; d_gene: -; abundance: -; CDR3nt: TGTGCCAGCAGCCCGGTTCGGGGGGAGACCCAGTACTTC; CDR3aa: CASSPVRGETQYF
j_gene: TRBJ1-2; v_gene: TRBV6-1; d_gene: -; abundance: -; CDR3nt: TGTGCCAGCAGTGAAAGAATGCTATCCACCTCGGGATATAACTATGGCTACACCTTC; CDR3aa: CASSERMLSTSGYNYGYTF
j_gene: TRBJ1-4; v_gene: TRBV15; d_gene: -; abundance: -; CDR3nt: TGTGCCACCAGCCCCCCTCGAGGCTACGCAACTAATGAAAAACTGTTTTTT; CDR3aa: CATSPPRGYATNEKLFF
j_gene: TRBJ2-3; v_gene: TRBV18; d_gene: -; abundance: once; CDR3nt: TGTGCCAGCTCACCAGAACAGGGCCTCAAGGATACGCAGTATTTT; CDR3aa: CASSPEQGLKDTQYF
j_gene: TRBJ1-1; v_gene: TRBV3-1/TRBV3-2; d_gene: -; abundance: -; CDR3nt: TGTGCCAGCAGCCCCGGCCACACAGGGCCCACTGAAGCTTTCTTT; CDR3aa: CASSPGHTGPTEAFF
j_gene: TRBJ1-2; v_gene: TRBV4-1; d_gene: -; abundance: -; CDR3nt: TGCGCCAGCAGCCAAGATCAGTCGGGGGACTATGGCTACACCTTC; CDR3aa: CASSQDQSGDYGYTF
j_gene: TRBJ2-7; v_gene: TRBV19; d_gene: TRBD2; abundance: few; CDR3nt: TGTGCCAGTAGTATTAGTCTAGCGGACTACGAGCAGTACTTC; CDR3aa: CASSISLADYEQYF
j_gene: TRBJ2-6; v_gene: TRBV5-1; d_gene: TRBD1; abundance: -; CDR3nt: TGCGCCAGCAGCTTGGGTCCGGGACAGGGTTTTCTAGGGGCCAACGTCCTGACTTTC; CDR3aa: CASSLGPGQGFLGANVLTF
j_gene: TRBJ2-7; v_gene: TRBV6-5; d_gene: -; abundance: -; CDR3nt: TGTGCCCCAAGCGGGTACGAGCAGTACTTC; CDR3aa: CAPSGYEQYF
j_gene: TRBJ2-7; v_gene: TRBV5-1; d_gene: TRBD1; abundance: once; CDR3nt: TGCGCCAGCAGCTACGGACAGGGTCCAGACGAGCAGTACTTC; CDR3aa: CASSYGQGPDEQYF
j_gene: TRBJ1-4; v_gene: TRBV6-5; d_gene: -; abundance: -; CDR3nt: TGTGCCATTACGGTTACGGCGGATAATGAAAAACTGTTTTTT; CDR3aa: CAITVTADNEKLFF
j_gene: TRBJ1-3; v_gene: TRBV6-5; d_gene: -; abundance: -; CDR3nt: TGTGCCAGCAGACGTTCGGGTGGGAGGGACACCATATATTTT; CDR3aa: CASRRSGGRDTIYF